This T cell receptor (beta chain) was found in a study of T cell changes during pregnancy in multiple sclerosis. V dropped 6 bases and J dropped 0 bases, with 9 bases sitting between them. The germline gives CDR1 LNHDA, CDR2 SQIVND (reference sequence). The CDR3 spans 14 residues. The data were produced by immunoSEQ multiplex PCR, yet TCRdb's version contains in-frame clones alone and is incomplete. The sample has about 80,000 clones, under 95% seen once. The J gene is TRBJ1-3, the V gene TRBV19, with D possibly TRBD1 on 5 matching bases. The sequencing used peripheral blood, collected before pregnancy. The sequence came from a female donor with multiple sclerosis, enrolled in a pregnancy study. The CDR3 bases are TGTGCCAGTAGCGGACACCCCTCTGGAAACACCATATATTTT. This sequence encodes CASSGHPSGNTIYF. Filled out from reference TRBV19 and TRBJ1-3, the complete variable domain reads DGGITQSPKYLFRKEGQNVTLSCEQNLNHDAMYWYRQDPGQGLRLIYYSQIVNDFQKGDIAEGYSVSREKKESFPLTVTSAQKNPTAFYLCASSGHPSGNTIYFGEGSWLTVV.